These 23 T cell receptor beta chains share one sample of origin, sequenced in a study of cytomegalovirus exposure and HLA in healthy donors. With 60 Vbeta and 13 Jbeta primers, the PCR was carried out. The protocol was immunoSEQ multiplex PCR, while the TCRdb copy is restricted to in-frame clones and leaves out a portion. Here the sample spans tens of thousands of clones, 70% to 85% being singletons. The sample was PBMCs. Receptors were obtained from a man between 45 and 60 years old in good health and CMV-seronegative.

This clone was counted a few times. The V call is TRBV5-4, the J call TRBJ2-7; 10 bases are shared with TRBD2. The junction had 2 bases not matched to a gene; V was cut back by 2 bases and J by 3 bases. Germline V lookup: CDR1 SGHNT, CDR2 YYREEE (reference sequence). CDR3 length equals 14 residues. CDR3 bases: TGTGCCAGCAGCTTAGCGGGGGGGGTCTACGAGCAGTACTTC. It translates to CASSLAGGVYEQYF.

This clone came up a few times. The chain carries TRBV6-1 and TRBJ2-4; 7 bases map to TRBD1. V shed 2 bases and J 5 bases; nucleotides not matched to a gene: 6. The V gene's germline CDR1 is MNHNS and CDR2 SASEGT. This CDR3 contains 15 residues. CDR3 nucleotides: TGTGCCAGCAGTGAAAACTGGGACAGCCAAAACATTCAGTACTTC. Amino acids: CASSENWDSQNIQYF.

This clone was seen a single time. The chain links TRBV6-1 to TRBJ2-2; 7 bases align to TRBD1. The CDR3 length is 14 residues. The V and J ends lost 6 bases and 5 bases, in that order; junction bases with no gene match: 6. From germline, CDR1 is MNHNS and CDR2 SASEGT. The CDR3 sequence: CASSRDRLTGELFF. CDR3 coding DNA: TGTGCCAGCAGCCGGGACAGACTGACCGGGGAGCTGTTTTTT.

The chain employs TRBV30 and TRBJ1-5, with D uncertain. Germline values: CDR1 GTSNPN, CDR2 SVGIG (reference sequence). This CDR3 is built from 13 residues. V lost 0 bases and J 1 base, leaving 4 bases between the germline ends. The CDR3 spells CAWSVQSNQPQHF. The CDR3 nucleotides are TGTGCCTGGAGTGTACAGAGCAATCAGCCCCAGCATTTT. Based on the CDR3 plus reference TRBV30 and TRBJ1-5, the full variable domain is SQTIHQWPATLVQPVGSPLSLECTVEGTSNPNLYWYRQAAGRGLQLLFYSVGIGQISSEVPQNLSASRPQDRQFILSSKKLLLSDSGFYLCAWSVQSNQPQHFGDGTRLSIL.

V usage is TRBV13 and J usage is TRBJ2-5, with 9 positions matching TRBD1. Judging by the DNA end, TRBJ2-7 fits better; the J call may be wrong. The CDR3 has 13 residues. The V gene's germline CDR1 is PRHDT and CDR2 FYEKMQ (reference sequence). The CDR3 sequence is CASSSTGGYEQYF. The CDR3 DNA sequence: TGTGCCAGCAGCTCGACAGGGGGCTACGAGCAGTACTTC.

The chain joins TRBV28 to TRBJ1-6; no firm D call. V was clipped by 2 bases and J by 4 bases, with 15 bases between them. Germline CDR1 reads MDHEN; CDR2 reads SYDVKM. CDR3 length: 17 residues. CDR3 nucleotides: TGTGCCAGCAGTTTAAGGGAGCAGCGGCGTTATAATTCACCCCTCCACTTT. Protein product: CASSLREQRRYNSPLHF. Full variable domain (remainder filled in from reference TRBV28 and TRBJ1-6): DVKVTQSSRYLVKRTGEKVFLECVQDMDHENMFWYRQDPGLGLRLIYFSYDVKMKEKGDIPEGYSVSREKKERFSLILESASTNQTSMYLCASSLREQRRYNSPLHFGNGTRLTVT.

The chain carries TRBV5-5 and TRBJ2-7; tentatively, D is TRBD1 (5 bases). The CDR3 has 14 amino acids. CDR1 is SGHKS, CDR2 YYEKEE, per germline (reference sequence). Trimming shortened V by 1 base and J by 4 bases, and 12 bases separated the two germline ends. The CDR3 sequence: CASSLYRQKYEQYF. The CDR3 DNA is TGTGCCAGCAGCTTGTACAGGCAAAAATACGAGCAGTACTTC.

This rearrangement joins TRBV6-1 to TRBJ2-7; 9 positions agree with TRBD1. CDR3 size: 15 residues. The V segment lost 11 bases and the J segment 5 bases; nucleotides outside the gene matches: 16. Germline loops: CDR1 MNHNS, CDR2 SASEGT. CDR3 in amino acids: CAWARGGTGQHEQYF. The CDR3 DNA is TGTGCCTGGGCCAGAGGGGGGACAGGGCAACACGAGCAGTACTTC.

The rearrangement uses TRBV6-5 and TRBJ2-7; 7 nucleotides align to TRBD2. The CDR3 is 13 amino acids. The V gene end was trimmed by 2 bases and the J gene end by 6 bases; junction bases not matched to a gene: 4. CDR1 and CDR2 from the germline V gene are MNHEY and SVGAGI. The CDR3 protein is CASSYRPGGEQYF. As DNA, the CDR3 is TGTGCCAGCAGTTACCGACCGGGGGGCGAGCAGTACTTC.

The chain uses TRBV11-2 and TRBJ2-5, with D unclear. Trimming pared 5 bases from V and 5 bases from J, leaving 12 bases between. Germline V gene lookup returns CDR1 SGHAT and CDR2 FQNNGV. The CDR3 has 13 amino acids. The CDR3 nucleotides are TGTGCCAGCAGCCCCAGGTTCCGGGAGACCCAGTACTTC. This encodes CASSPRFRETQYF.

This clone was recorded once. The rearrangement links TRBV2 to TRBJ1-2, with TRBD1 matching over 7 bases. The CDR3 runs 14 residues. Germline V gives CDR1 SNHLY, CDR2 FYNNEI. V was pared by 6 bases and J by 4 bases, with 8 bases of the junction left unmatched. The CDR3 DNA sequence: TGTGCCAGCAGGGGGGACAGCAACTCCTATGGCTACACCTTC. This sequence encodes CASRGDSNSYGYTF.

This sequence joins TRBV6-6 and TRBJ2-2, with D perhaps TRBD2 (5 bases). The germline V gene encodes CDR1 MNHNY and CDR2 SVGAGI (reference sequence). Trimming left V 7 bases short and J 5 bases short, with 17 bases between. CDR3 length: 15 residues. As DNA, the CDR3 is TGTGCCAGCACCCCGAAGTGGACTTGGACCGGGGAGCTGTTTTTT. Translating it yields CASTPKWTWTGELFF.

The count of this clone is one. The chain employs TRBV30 and TRBJ2-5; 8 bases align to TRBD1. The CDR3 totals 15 residues. With V trimmed by 0 bases and J by 6 bases, 9 bases remained unmatched. Germline V CDR1 and CDR2: GTSNPN, SVGIG (reference sequence). CDR3 sequence: CAWSVAGGWRKTQYF. CDR3 coding DNA: TGTGCCTGGAGTGTGGCAGGGGGCTGGAGAAAGACCCAGTACTTC.

The chain employs TRBV5-6 and TRBJ2-3, with 9 bases matching TRBD2. Germline trimming cut 4 bases from V and 6 bases from J; bases unmatched to any gene: 12. Germline values: CDR1 SGHDT, CDR2 YYEEEE. There are 16 residues in the CDR3. The DNA of the CDR3 is TGTGCCAGCAGCGACGTGGGGCGGGGGGGGCGGGATACGCAGTATTTT. It is translated as CASSDVGRGGRDTQYF. Combining the CDR3 with reference TRBV5-6 and TRBJ2-3 gives the whole variable domain DAGVTQSPTHLIKTRGQQVTLRCSPKSGHDTVSWYQQALGQGPQFIFQYYEEEERQRGNFPDRFSGHQFPNYSSELNVNALLLGDSALYLCASSDVGRGGRDTQYFGPGTRLTVL.

The V and J genes are TRBV4-1 and TRBJ2-1, with D unclear. V was trimmed by 1 base and J by 6 bases, leaving 7 bases between them. CDR3 length: 13 amino acids. Germline V lookup: CDR1 MGHRA, CDR2 YSYEKL. CDR3 protein: CASSQVGGNEQFF. CDR3 nucleotide sequence: TGCGCCAGCAGCCAAGTCGGCGGCAATGAGCAGTTCTTC.

The rearrangement uses TRBV21-1 and TRBJ2-7; no DNA check was done on the table's D call, TRBD1. TRBV21-1 is an annotated pseudogene. The CDR3 runs 14 residues. CDR3 sequence (DNA): TGTGCCAGCAACCCGGGACAGGGTCCCTACGAGCAGTACTTC. Translation gives CASNPGQGPYEQYF.

The chain joins TRBV18 to TRBJ2-7; 7 bases match TRBD2. There are 13 residues in the CDR3. The ends lost 1 base at V and 4 bases at J; junction bases unmatched: 1. Looked up from germline, CDR1 is KGHSH and CDR2 is LQKENI. The CDR3 spells CASSPRDYYEQYF. The CDR3 bases are TGTGCCAGCTCACCACGGGACTATTACGAGCAGTACTTC.

The chain joins TRBV7-6 to TRBJ2-2, with D perhaps TRBD1 (6 bases). The V end lost 0 bases, the J end lost 5 bases, and 7 bases lay between the germline ends. The CDR3 is 14 amino acids. Germline CDR1 is SGHVS and CDR2 is FNYEAQ. The CDR3 DNA reads TGTGCCAGCAGCTTAGCGAGGGGGACCGGGGAGCTGTTTTTT. Protein product: CASSLARGTGELFF.

This rearrangement joins TRBV2 to TRBJ2-7, with 8 nucleotides matching TRBD1. V lost 0 bases to trimming and J lost 3 bases; unmatched junction nucleotides: 4. This CDR3 has 15 residues. Germline CDR1 reads SNHLY; CDR2 reads FYNNEI. The CDR3 bases are TGTGCCAGCAGTGAAGCCATGGACAGGGACTACGAGCAGTACTTC. Translation: CASSEAMDRDYEQYF. Supplemented by reference TRBV2 and TRBJ2-7, the full variable domain reads EPEVTQTPSHQVTQMGQEVILRCVPISNHLYFYWYRQILGQKVEFLVSFYNNEISEKSEIFDDQFSVERPDGSNFTLKIRSTKLEDSAMYFCASSEAMDRDYEQYFGPGTRLTVT.

This chain connects TRBV6-1 to TRBJ1-1; the D is unclear. In germline, CDR1 is MNHNS, CDR2 SASEGT. The CDR3 is 14 amino acids. Trimming cost V 2 bases and J 4 bases, with 11 bases left between them. The CDR3 is CASSEFAGVTEAFF. The CDR3, as DNA: TGTGCCAGCAGTGAATTTGCGGGAGTCACTGAAGCTTTCTTT.

The genes are TRBV6-1 and TRBJ2-6; D unresolved. V lost 6 bases to trimming and J lost 4 bases, with 13 bases between them. Looked up from germline, CDR1 is MNHNS and CDR2 is SASEGT. The length of the CDR3 is 15 residues. Here the CDR3 reads CASRVYMVGANVLTF. The CDR3, as DNA: TGTGCCAGCAGGGTTTACATGGTCGGGGCCAACGTCCTGACTTTC.

The V gene is TRBV7-9, the J gene TRBJ2-1, with TRBD1 matching over 8 bases. The V and J ends lost 4 bases and 7 bases, in that order; junction bases with no gene match: 3. The CDR3 runs to 13 residues. The V gene's germline CDR1 is SEHNR and CDR2 FQNEAQ (reference sequence). The DNA of the CDR3 is TGTGCCAGCAGCTCCGGACAGGGTAATGAGCAGTTCTTC. It yields the protein CASSSGQGNEQFF.

CDR3 protein: CASSSGTRLAKNIQYF. DNA for the CDR3: TGTGCCAGCAGCTCCGGGACACGTCTAGCCAAAAACATTCAGTACTTC. This sequence joins TRBV5-8 and TRBJ2-4; TRBD1 is a possible D gene (6 bases). Germline CDR1 and CDR2: SGHTS and YDEGEE. V dropped 3 bases and J dropped 0 bases, with 13 bases sitting between them. The CDR3 spans 16 residues.